Following are 2 T cell receptor beta chains from one sample sequenced in a study of blood T cells in healthy people across ages. A second PCR, run for roughly 7 to 12 cycles, used a sample-barcoded 5' primer plus a J-beta primer mix. MiXCR, run by TCRdb on the 5' RACE reads, gives a single entry per CDR3 protein. The sample records over 1,500,000 distinct CDR3 sequences, 39% being singletons. Source material: blood. The receptors were sampled from a human donor in good health.

CDR3 in amino acids: CASSSSINSPLHF. DNA for the CDR3: TGTGCCAGCAGCTCTTCTATTAATTCACCCCTCCACTTT. V usage is TRBV7-3 and J usage is TRBJ1-6; D gene uncertain. CDR3 length equals 13 residues. Deletions cut 4 bases from V and 6 bases from J, with 7 bases between. In germline, CDR1 is SGHTA, CDR2 FQGTGA.

The chain links TRBV6-6 to TRBJ2-5, with 8 positions matching TRBD1. The CDR3 is made up of 16 amino acids. Germline CDR1 is MNHNY and CDR2 is SVGAGI (reference sequence). V lost 2 bases to trimming and J lost 0 bases; unmatched junction nucleotides: 5. The DNA for the CDR3 is TGTGCCAGCAGTTACAAGACAGGGGCGTACCAAGAGACCCAGTACTTC. Translated: CASSYKTGAYQETQYF.